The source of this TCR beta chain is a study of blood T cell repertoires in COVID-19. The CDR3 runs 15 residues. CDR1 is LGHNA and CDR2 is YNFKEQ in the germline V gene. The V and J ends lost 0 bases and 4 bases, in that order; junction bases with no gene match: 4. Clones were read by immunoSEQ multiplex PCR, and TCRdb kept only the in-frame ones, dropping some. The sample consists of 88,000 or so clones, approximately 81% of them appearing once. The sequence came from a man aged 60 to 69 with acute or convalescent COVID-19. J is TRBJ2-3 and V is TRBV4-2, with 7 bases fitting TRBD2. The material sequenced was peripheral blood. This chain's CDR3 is CASSQERTRADTQYF. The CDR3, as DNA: TGTGCCAGCAGCCAAGAACGGACTAGAGCAGATACGCAGTATTTT.